This T cell receptor (beta chain) derives from a study of cytotoxic CD8 clonotypes in ibrutinib-treated CLL. Study results and caveats: The study found baseline clonality above age-matched healthy donors, tracking circulating CD8+ T-cell counts.

Cryopreserved PBMCs supplied 1.5 to 2.5 micrograms of genomic DNA for TCR beta libraries. In the case of this clone: Its antigen is as yet unknown.

Sequencing used immunoSEQ multiplex PCR; TCRdb keeps in-frame clones, though not all of them. The sample has around 7,900 clones; 60% to 80% are singletons. Per germline, CDR1 SNHLY and CDR2 FYNNEI. The length of the CDR3 is 14 residues. Trimming stripped 3 bases from V and 4 bases from J, with 12 bases between. The material sequenced was PBMCs, taken before ibrutinib treatment. V is TRBV2 and J is TRBJ1-2; tentatively, D is TRBD1 (5 bases). The receptor's source is a human donor with chronic lymphocytic leukemia. The CDR3 sequence is CASSDVGAGYGYTF. CDR3 bases: TGTGCCAGCAGTGATGTCGGGGCAGGCTATGGCTACACCTTC.